This TCR beta chain appears in the sequencing data of a study of control samples from healthy donors and cancer patients. The V end lost 1 base, the J end lost 1 base, and 5 bases lay between the germline ends. CDR3 length equals 14 residues. Germline V gene sequence: CDR1 SGHTA, CDR2 FQGNSA. Method: immunoSEQ multiplex PCR; TCRdb's copy keeps in-frame clones and lacks some. The table shows 76,000 or so clones, with around 86% occurring only once. The V call is TRBV7-2, the J call TRBJ1-5; no clear D gene. The TCR was taken from a woman aged 45-60 years with colorectal cancer. Sequences were obtained from PBMCs. CDR3 nucleotide sequence: TGTGCCAGCAGCTTAGGAAGGAGCAATCAGCCCCAGCATTTT. Amino acid sequence: CASSLGRSNQPQHF.